The following is a T cell receptor beta chain sequence with its context. The data derive from a study of T cell repertoires in cytomegalovirus infection. Trimming stripped 5 bases from V and 10 bases from J, with 11 bases between. Germline V lookup: CDR1 SGHVS, CDR2 FNYEAQ. The CDR3 has 11 residues. TCRdb re-called the reads with MiXCR, one entry per CDR3 protein. Here the sample spans fewer than 700,000 distinct CDR3 sequences, 20% to 25% being singletons. The specimen was CD8+ T cells from PBMCs. The TCR was taken from a human donor in good health (CMV status not recorded). Some clones in this sample may be carry-over from other donors' samples. This chain uses TRBV7-6 with TRBJ1-1; no definite D call. Here the CDR3 DNA reads TGTGCCAGCAGCCAAAGTAGGGCAGCTTTCTTT. It yields the protein CASSQSRAAFF.